The 14 T cell receptor beta chains listed next were all sequenced from one sample in a study of T cell responses to AZD1222 COVID-19 vaccine. The table came from immunoSEQ multiplex PCR; TCRdb's copy has only in-frame clones and leaves some out. The sample lists some 150,000 clones; around 90% were seen once. The sequences come from peripheral blood, collected on day 0 of AZD1222 vaccination. The receptors come from an adult in good health.

The V and J genes are TRBV12-5 and TRBJ1-2; TRBD1 aligns across 12 bases. The germline V gene has CDR1 LGHNT and CDR2 FRNRAP. The length of the CDR3 is 19 residues. After removal of 5 bases from V and 6 bases from J, the junction contained 19 bases not matched to a gene. The CDR3 is CASGTPSLGTGGLWNGYTF. As DNA, the CDR3 is TGTGCTAGTGGTACACCCTCCCTCGGGACAGGGGGCCTTTGGAATGGCTACACCTTC.

Points on this clone: The limits of the CDR3 on the DNA are not certain, so only TCRdb's listed CDR3 is given. The V call is TRBV3-1 (or the pseudogene TRBV3-2), the J call TRBJ2-3. The CDR3 extends over 16 residues, inclusive of both ends. CDR1 LGHDT and CDR2 YNNKEL come from the germline V gene (reference sequence). The CDR3 loop reads CASSQVFGPGTDTQYF.

V usage is TRBV19 and J usage is TRBJ1-3, with TRBD1 matching over 7 bases. Trimming cost V 5 bases and J 0 bases; bases outside gene matches: 4. This CDR3 has 15 amino acids. Per germline, CDR1 LNHDA and CDR2 SQIVND (reference sequence). The CDR3 coding sequence is TGTGCCAGTAGTCAGGACAGGTCCTCTGGAAACACCATATATTTT. It yields the protein CASSQDRSSGNTIYF.

The CDR3 DNA is TGTGCCAGCAGTGACCCCGCCGGGGAGCTGTTTTTT. It encodes CASSDPAGELFF. The chain links TRBV2 to TRBJ2-2, with D uncertain. Germline CDR1 is SNHLY and CDR2 is FYNNEI. This CDR3 spans 12 amino acids. V shed 3 bases and J shed 6 bases, with 5 bases lying between them.

The genes are TRBV3-1 (or the pseudogene TRBV3-2) and TRBJ1-4, with unresolved D. This CDR3 has 14 residues. The germline V gene has CDR1 LGHDT and CDR2 YNNKEL (reference sequence). V lost 3 bases, J lost 0 bases, and 5 bases lay in between. For the CDR3, the DNA is TGTGCCAGCAGCCATGGTGCAACTAATGAAAAACTGTTTTTT. Translated, it gives CASSHGATNEKLFF.

CDR3 nucleotides: TGTGCCAGCAGCTTCGGGGGGTCCTTCAATCAGCCCCAGCATTTT. Translation: CASSFGGSFNQPQHF. The chain is built from TRBV7-9 and TRBJ1-5, with D possibly being TRBD1 (5 bases). CDR1 and CDR2 (germline): SEHNR, FQNEAQ (reference sequence). The CDR3 length is 15 residues. The V gene lost 3 bases and the J gene lost 3 bases, with 12 bases spanning the gap. The full variable domain, rest sourced from reference TRBV7-9 and TRBJ1-5, is DTGVSQNPRHKITKRGQNVTFRCDPISEHNRLYWYRQTLGQGPEFLTYFQNEAQLEKSRLLSDRFSAERPKGSFSTLEIQRTEQGDSAMYLCASSFGGSFNQPQHFGDGTRLSIL.

The CDR3 reads CASSLSAVNTGELFF. In DNA form, the CDR3 reads TGCGCCAGCAGCTTGTCGGCGGTGAACACCGGGGAGCTGTTTTTT. V is TRBV5-1 and J is TRBJ2-2; no clear D. Trimming removed 1 base at V and 1 base at J, with 8 bases between. The CDR3 loop spans 15 amino acids. Germline CDR1 reads SGHRS; CDR2 reads YFSETQ. The full variable domain, completed using reference TRBV5-1 and TRBJ2-2, is KAGVTQTPRYLIKTRGQQVTLSCSPISGHRSVSWYQQTPGQGLQFLFEYFSETQRNKGNFPGRFSGRQFSNSRSEMNVSTLELGDSALYLCASSLSAVNTGELFFGEGSRLTVL.

This clone was seen once. V usage is TRBV29-1 and J usage is TRBJ2-3; the match to TRBD1 covers 7 bases. The V segment lost 0 bases and the J segment 3 bases; nucleotides outside the gene matches: 3. Germline CDR1 SQVTM, CDR2 ANQGSEA. This CDR3 spans 14 amino acids. CDR3 residues: CSVEEGRGTDTQYF. CDR3 sequence (DNA): TGCAGCGTTGAAGAGGGCAGGGGGACAGATACGCAGTATTTT.

The J gene is TRBJ1-5, the V gene TRBV13; a possible D gene is TRBD1 (5 bases). The ends were cut back, 4 bases at V and 4 bases at J, with 11 bases in the middle. CDR1 is PRHDT and CDR2 is FYEKMQ in the germline V gene (reference sequence). This CDR3 is built from 14 residues. The CDR3 nucleotides read TGTGCCAGCAGCTCCCGGGGCCTTAATCAGCCCCAGCATTTT. Protein: CASSSRGLNQPQHF.

V usage is TRBV27 and J usage is TRBJ2-1; D not certain. The CDR3 is made up of 13 amino acids. CDR1 is MNHEY and CDR2 is SMNVEV in the germline V gene (reference sequence). Between the trimmed V and J ends, which lost 4 bases and 3 bases, there was a span of 7 bases. The CDR3 DNA follows: TGTGCCAGCAGTTACTACGGCTACAATGAGCAGTTCTTC. Its protein is CASSYYGYNEQFF.

The chain has TRBV25-1 and TRBJ2-7, with 7 bases lining up with TRBD2. This CDR3 region has 16 residues. The germline V gene has CDR1 MGHDK and CDR2 SYGVNS. V lost 1 base, J lost 7 bases, and 13 bases stayed unmatched. The CDR3 coding sequence is TGTGCCAGCAGTGAATTGTCTGGGACTACCTTCCGTGAGCAGTACTTC. Its translation: CASSELSGTTFREQYF.

The CDR3 protein is CASSGEGIRETQYF. In nucleotides, the CDR3 is TGTGCCAGCTCCGGGGAGGGAATCAGAGAGACCCAGTACTTC. The chain carries TRBV6-5 and TRBJ2-5; 7 bases line up with TRBD2. The V gene end was trimmed by 8 bases and the J gene end by 4 bases; junction bases not matched to a gene: 10. This CDR3 contains 14 residues. The V gene's germline CDR1 is MNHEY and CDR2 SVGAGI.

The chain couples TRBV29-1 to TRBJ1-2; 10 bases map to TRBD1. Looked up from germline, CDR1 is SQVTM and CDR2 is ANQGSEA. The CDR3 is 13 amino acids. V lost 4 bases to trimming and J lost 5 bases; unmatched junction nucleotides: 4. CDR3 amino acids: CSVAAGQGYGYTF. DNA of the CDR3: TGCAGCGTTGCGGCGGGACAGGGGTATGGCTACACCTTC.

The chain combines TRBV30 with TRBJ2-1; TRBD2 aligns across 7 bases. Germline loops: CDR1 GTSNPN, CDR2 SVGIG (reference sequence). V lost 4 bases to trimming and J lost 5 bases; unmatched junction nucleotides: 8. This CDR3 spans 14 amino acids. The CDR3 reads CAWNSGRANNEQFF. For the CDR3, the DNA is TGTGCCTGGAACAGTGGGAGGGCCAACAATGAGCAGTTCTTC.